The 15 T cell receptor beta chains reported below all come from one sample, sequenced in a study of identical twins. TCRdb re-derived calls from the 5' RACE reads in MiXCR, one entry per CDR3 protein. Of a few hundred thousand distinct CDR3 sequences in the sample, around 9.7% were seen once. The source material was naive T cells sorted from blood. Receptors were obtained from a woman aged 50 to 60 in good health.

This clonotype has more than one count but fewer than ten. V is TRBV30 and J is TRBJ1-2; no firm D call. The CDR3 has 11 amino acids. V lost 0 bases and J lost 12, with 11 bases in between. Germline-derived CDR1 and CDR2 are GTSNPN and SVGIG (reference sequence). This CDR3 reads CAWSVDGRDTF. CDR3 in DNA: TGTGCCTGGAGTGTAGATGGAAGGGACACCTTC.

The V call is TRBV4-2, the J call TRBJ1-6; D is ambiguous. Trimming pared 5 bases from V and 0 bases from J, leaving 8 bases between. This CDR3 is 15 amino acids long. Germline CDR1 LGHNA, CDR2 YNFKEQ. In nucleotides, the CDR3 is TGTGCCAGCAGCTCTGAGGGCTCCTATAATTCACCCCTCCACTTT. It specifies CASSSEGSYNSPLHF.

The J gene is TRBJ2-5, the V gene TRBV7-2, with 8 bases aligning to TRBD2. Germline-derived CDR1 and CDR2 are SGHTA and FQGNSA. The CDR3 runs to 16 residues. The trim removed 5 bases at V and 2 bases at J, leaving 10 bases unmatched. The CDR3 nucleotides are TGTGCCAGCAGCGCCTTAGCGGGACCGACGCAAGAGACCCAGTACTTC. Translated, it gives CASSALAGPTQETQYF. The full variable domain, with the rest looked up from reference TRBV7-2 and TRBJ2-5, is GAGVSQSPSNKVTEKGKDVELRCDPISGHTALYWYRQSLGQGLEFLIYFQGNSAPDKSGLPSDRFSAERTGGSVSTLTIQRTQQEDSAVYLCASSALAGPTQETQYFGPGTRLLVL.

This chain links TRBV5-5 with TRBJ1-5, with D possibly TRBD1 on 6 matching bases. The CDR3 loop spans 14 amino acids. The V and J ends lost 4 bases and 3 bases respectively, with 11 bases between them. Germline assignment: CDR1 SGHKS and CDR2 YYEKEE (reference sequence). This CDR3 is CASSAGTLNQPQHF. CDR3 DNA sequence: TGTGCCAGCAGCGCCGGGACACTCAATCAGCCCCAGCATTTT. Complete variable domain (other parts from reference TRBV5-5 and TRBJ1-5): DAGVTQSPTHLIKTRGQQVTLRCSPISGHKSVSWYQQVLGQGPQFIFQYYEKEERGRGNFPDRFSARQFPNYSSELNVNALLLGDSALYLCASSAGTLNQPQHFGDGTRLSIL.

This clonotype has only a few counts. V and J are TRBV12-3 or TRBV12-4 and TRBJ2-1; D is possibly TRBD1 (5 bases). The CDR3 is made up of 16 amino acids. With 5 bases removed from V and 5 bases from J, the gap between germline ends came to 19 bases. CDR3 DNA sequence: TGTGCCAGCAGTCAACTTCAGGGTCGGGCGGACAATGAGCAGTTCTTC. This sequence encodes CASSQLQGRADNEQFF.

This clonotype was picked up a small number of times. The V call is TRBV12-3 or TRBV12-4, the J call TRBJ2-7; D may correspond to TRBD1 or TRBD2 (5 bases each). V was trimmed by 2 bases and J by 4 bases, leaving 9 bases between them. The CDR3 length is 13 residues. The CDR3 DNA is TGTGCCAGCAGTTTACCAGGGAGATACGAGCAGTACTTC. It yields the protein CASSLPGRYEQYF.

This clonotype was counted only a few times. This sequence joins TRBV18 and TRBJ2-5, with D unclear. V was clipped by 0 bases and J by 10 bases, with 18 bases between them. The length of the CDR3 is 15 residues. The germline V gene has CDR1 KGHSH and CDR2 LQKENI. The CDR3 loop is CASSPPETPNWGQYF. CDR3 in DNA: TGTGCCAGCTCACCACCGGAAACTCCTAATTGGGGCCAGTACTTC.

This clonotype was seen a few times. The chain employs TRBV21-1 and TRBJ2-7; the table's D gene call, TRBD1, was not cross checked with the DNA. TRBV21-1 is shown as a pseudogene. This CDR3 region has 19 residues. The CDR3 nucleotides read TGTGCCAGCAGCAATTATCTGGGGGCCTACGAGACAGGCCCCTACGAGCAGTACGTC. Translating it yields CASSNYLGAYETGPYEQYV.

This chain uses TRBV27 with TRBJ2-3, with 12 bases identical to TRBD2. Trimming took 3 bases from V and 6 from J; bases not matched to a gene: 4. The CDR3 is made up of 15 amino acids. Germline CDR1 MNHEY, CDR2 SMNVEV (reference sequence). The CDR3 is CASSLTSGGGDTQYF. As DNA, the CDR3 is TGTGCCAGCAGTTTGACTAGCGGGGGAGGGGATACGCAGTATTTT.

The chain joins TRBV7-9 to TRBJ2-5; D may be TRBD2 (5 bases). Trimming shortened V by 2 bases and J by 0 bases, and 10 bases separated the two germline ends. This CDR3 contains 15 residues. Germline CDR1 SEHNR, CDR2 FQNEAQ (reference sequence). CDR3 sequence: CASSLPGENQETQYF. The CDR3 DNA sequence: TGTGCCAGCAGCTTACCCGGGGAAAACCAAGAGACCCAGTACTTC. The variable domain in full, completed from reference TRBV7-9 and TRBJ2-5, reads DTGVSQNPRHKITKRGQNVTFRCDPISEHNRLYWYRQTLGQGPEFLTYFQNEAQLEKSRLLSDRFSAERPKGSFSTLEIQRTEQGDSAMYLCASSLPGENQETQYFGPGTRLLVL.

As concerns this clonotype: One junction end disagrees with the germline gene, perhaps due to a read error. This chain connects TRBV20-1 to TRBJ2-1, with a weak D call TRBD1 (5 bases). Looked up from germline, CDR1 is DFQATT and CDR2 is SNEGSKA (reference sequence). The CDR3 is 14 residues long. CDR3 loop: CTATGDSSYNEQFF. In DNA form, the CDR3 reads TGCACTGCTACTGGTGACAGCTCCTACAATGAGCAGTTCTTC.

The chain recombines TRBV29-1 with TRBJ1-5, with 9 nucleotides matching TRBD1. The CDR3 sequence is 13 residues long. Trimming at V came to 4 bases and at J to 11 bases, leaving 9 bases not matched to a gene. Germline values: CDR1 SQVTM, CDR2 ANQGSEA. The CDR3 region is CSVGDRVGSTQHF. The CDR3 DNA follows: TGCAGCGTTGGGGACAGGGTAGGTTCGACCCAGCATTTT.

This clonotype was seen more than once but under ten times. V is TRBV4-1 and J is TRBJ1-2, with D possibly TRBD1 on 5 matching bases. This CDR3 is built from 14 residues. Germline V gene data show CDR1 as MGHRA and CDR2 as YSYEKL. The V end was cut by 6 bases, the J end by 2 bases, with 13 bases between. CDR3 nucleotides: TGCGCCAGCAGAGAGCAGGGTAGAAACTATGGCTACACCTTC. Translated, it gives CASREQGRNYGYTF.

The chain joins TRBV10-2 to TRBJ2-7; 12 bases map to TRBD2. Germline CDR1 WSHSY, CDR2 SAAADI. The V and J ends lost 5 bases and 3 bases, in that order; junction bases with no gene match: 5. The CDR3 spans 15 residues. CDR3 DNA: TGCGCCAGCAGTACGACTAGCGGGAGTATCTACGAGCAGTACTTC. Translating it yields CASSTTSGSIYEQYF.

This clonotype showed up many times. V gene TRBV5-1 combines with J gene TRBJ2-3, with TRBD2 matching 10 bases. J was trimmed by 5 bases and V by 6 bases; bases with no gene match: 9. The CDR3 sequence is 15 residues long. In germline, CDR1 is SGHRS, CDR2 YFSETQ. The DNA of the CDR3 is TGCGCCAGCAACAAACTAGCGGGAAGTAGAGATACGCAGTATTTT. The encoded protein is CASNKLAGSRDTQYF.